A selection of T cell receptor beta chains follows, all from one sample in a study of cytotoxic CD8 clonotypes in ibrutinib-treated CLL. Assay used: immunoSEQ multiplex PCR; TCRdb lists only in-frame clones, some missing. The sample lists about 25,000 clones, around 84% occurring once. This sample comprised PBMCs, obtained before ibrutinib treatment. All receptors derive from a human donor with chronic lymphocytic leukemia. CDR3s include the opening cysteine and the closing phenylalanine or tryptophan. The D gene is left open where the match is weak. Size tells how often a clone was seen (once, few, many) or the class of an expanded clone, and some rows leave it out.

cdr3_aa cdr3_nt d_call v_call clone_size j_call cdr3_length
CASSLNGGANTGELFF TGTGCCAGCAGCTTAAACGGAGGGGCGAACACCGGGGAGCTGTTTTTT - TRBV7-3 - TRBJ2-2 16
CASSTVLKEQYF TGCGCCAGCTCTACCGTCTTGAAAGAGCAGTACTTC - TRBV10-2 few TRBJ2-7 12
CASSEVQGPTNEKLFF TGTGCCAGCAGTGAAGTTCAGGGTCCAACTAATGAAAAACTGTTTTTT - TRBV6-1 - TRBJ1-4 16
CASSADRVEQYF TGCGCCAGCAGCGCCGACAGGGTCGAGCAGTACTTC TRBD1 TRBV5-1 - TRBJ2-7 12
CSVGGTSNEQFF TGCAGCGTTGGTGGGACTTCAAATGAGCAGTTCTTC - TRBV29-1 once TRBJ2-1 12
CASSFRTGIYEQYF TGTGCCAGCAGCTTTCGAACAGGGATATACGAGCAGTACTTC - TRBV7-9 - TRBJ2-7 14
CASSLASETQYF TGTGCCAGCAGCTTAGCGTCAGAGACCCAGTACTTC - TRBV7-8 - TRBJ2-5 12
CASSIVASPQHF TGTGCCAGTAGTATTGTGGCGTCGCCCCAGCATTTT - TRBV19 - TRBJ1-5 12
CASSLDRRSAGNTIYF TGTGCCAGCAGCTTAGATCGCAGGTCCGCTGGAAACACCATATATTTT - TRBV7-9 - TRBJ1-3 16
CASRGSFAGGPRDQYF TGTGCCAGTAGAGGAAGCTTTGCGGGAGGGCCGAGAGACCAGTACTTC TRBD2 TRBV19 - TRBJ2-5 16
CASSRGGRGANEKLFF TGTGCCAGCAGCCGAGGGGGAAGGGGAGCTAATGAAAAACTGTTTTTT - TRBV11-2 - TRBJ1-4 16
CASSYRATKRETQYF TGTGCCAGCAGCTACCGGGCCACCAAAAGGGAGACCCAGTACTTC - TRBV5-6 - TRBJ2-5 15
CASSVGSGRAGETQYF TGTGCCAGCAGCGTAGGCAGCGGGAGGGCCGGGGAGACCCAGTACTTC TRBD2 TRBV9 once TRBJ2-5 16
CASSLQAYEQYF TGTGCCAGCAGCTTACAGGCTTACGAGCAGTACTTC - TRBV7-2 - TRBJ2-7 12
CASSKGSAGGEKLFF TGCGCCAGCAGCAAGGGGTCCGCCGGCGGCGAAAAACTGTTTTTT - TRBV5-1 - TRBJ1-4 15
CASSQERQRGPQHF TGCGCCAGCAGCCAAGAACGCCAGCGGGGACCCCAGCATTTT - TRBV4-1 once TRBJ1-5 14
CASSLGGPNEQFF TGTGCCAGCTCCTTAGGGGGCCCCAATGAGCAGTTCTTC TRBD1 TRBV18 few TRBJ2-1 13
CASSRRDRMNTEAFF TGTGCCAGCAGTAGACGGGACAGGATGAACACTGAAGCTTTCTTT TRBD1 TRBV25-1 - TRBJ1-1 15
CASSSWTSGRTRYEQYF TGTGCCAGCAGCTCGTGGACTAGCGGGAGGACTAGGTACGAGCAGTACTTC TRBD2 TRBV7-4 - TRBJ2-7 17
CASSGEGPTYEQYF TGTGCCAGCAGTGGGGAGGGGCCGACCTACGAGCAGTACTTC TRBD2 TRBV6-5 once TRBJ2-7 14
CASSWTSGSREQYF TGTGCCAGCAGTTGGACTAGCGGGAGTAGAGAGCAGTACTTC TRBD2 TRBV6-5 - TRBJ2-7 14
CASRLDTYTGELFF TGCGCCAGCAGACTGGACACTTACACCGGGGAGCTGTTTTTT - TRBV5-1 - TRBJ2-2 14
CASSPLAAGETGELFF TGTGCCAGCTCACCACTGGCAGCGGGGGAAACCGGGGAGCTGTTTTTT TRBD2 TRBV18 once TRBJ2-2 16
CASSPSIGTSSSASVF TGTGCCAGCAGTCCCTCAATAGGGACCTCTTCCTCAGCCAGTGTCTTC - TRBV27 - TRBJ2-1 16
CASSLAGPLDNEQFF TGTGCCAGCAGCTTAGCGGGCCCGCTGGACAATGAGCAGTTCTTC - TRBV11-2 few TRBJ2-1 15
CSVVTGGLYTEAFF TGCAGCGTTGTTACTGGGGGTTTGTACACTGAAGCTTTCTTT - TRBV29-1 - TRBJ1-1 14
CASSSGADTEAFF TGCGCCAGCAGCTCGGGTGCGGACACTGAAGCTTTCTTT - TRBV5-1 - TRBJ1-1 13
CAISDFRAQDGQETQYF TGTGCCATCAGTGATTTCAGGGCCCAGGACGGTCAAGAGACCCAGTACTTC - TRBV10-3 few TRBJ2-5 17
CASSQDMAGFGETQYF TGCGCCAGCAGCCAAGATATGGCCGGCTTTGGGGAGACCCAGTACTTC - TRBV4-3 - TRBJ2-5 16
CASRLRDSPSYEQYF TGTGCCAGCAGGCTCCGGGACAGTCCCTCCTACGAGCAGTACTTC TRBD1 TRBV6-6 - TRBJ2-7 15
CASSEGTGGGYGYTF TGTGCCAGCAGCGAGGGGACAGGGGGCGGCTATGGCTACACCTTC TRBD1 TRBV7-6 few TRBJ1-2 15
CAIPGLAGIGEQFF TGTGCCATCCCTGGGCTAGCGGGGATCGGTGAGCAGTTCTTC TRBD2 TRBV7-2 - TRBJ2-1 14
CSVQRQGGGEKLFF TGCAGCGTTCAACGACAGGGTGGGGGGGAAAAACTGTTTTTT TRBD1 TRBV29-1 - TRBJ1-4 14
CASSPAWEGNEAFF TGTGCCAGCAGCCCCGCCTGGGAAGGAAATGAAGCTTTCTTT - TRBV7-2 - TRBJ1-1 14
CASSPRTVDNEQFF TGTGCCAGCAGTCCTCGGACGGTAGACAATGAGCAGTTCTTC - TRBV27 - TRBJ2-1 14
CASSFLGPIGYGYTF TGTGCCAGCAGCTTTCTGGGACCGATAGGCTATGGCTACACCTTC - TRBV5-7 - TRBJ1-2 15
CASRYRDSTEAFF TGTGCCAGCAGATACAGGGATTCCACTGAAGCTTTCTTT - TRBV2 - TRBJ1-1 13
CASKLGASGYNEQFF TGTGCCAGCAAACTCGGGGCAAGTGGCTACAATGAGCAGTTCTTC - TRBV27 few TRBJ2-1 15
CSVEVLSGRGTEAFF TGCAGCGTTGAGGTCCTTTCCGGACGCGGTACTGAAGCTTTCTTT - TRBV29-1 - TRBJ1-1 15
CASSLGGLLNEQFF TGTGCCAGCAGCTTGGGGGGACTACTCAATGAGCAGTTCTTC TRBD2 TRBV5-6 - TRBJ2-1 14
CASMDKNSPLHF TGTGCCAGTATGGACAAGAATTCACCCCTCCACTTT - TRBV19 - TRBJ1-6 12
CASSLAGGQGTDTQYF TGCGCCAGCAGCTTGGCCGGGGGACAGGGCACAGATACGCAGTATTTT TRBD1 TRBV5-1 - TRBJ2-3 16
CASSLGGAGANVLTF TGTGCCAGCAGCTTAGGGGGGGCTGGGGCCAACGTCCTGACTTTC - TRBV7-2 - TRBJ2-6 15
CASSPAGQGMGYTF TGTGCCAGCAGCCCGGCGGGACAGGGGATGGGCTACACCTTC TRBD1 TRBV7-9 - TRBJ1-2 14
CSVSRSSADIQYF TGCAGCGTTTCTCGTTCTTCGGCAGACATTCAGTACTTC - TRBV29-1 - TRBJ2-4 13
CASRDRRGRGSGRGETQYF TGCGCCAGCAGAGATCGACGGGGGCGCGGTAGCGGGAGGGGAGAGACCCAGTACTTC TRBD2 TRBV10-2 - TRBJ2-5 19
CASSQGRRRGGETQYF TGTGCCAGCAGCCAAGGAAGGCGACGGGGAGGGGAGACCCAGTACTTC TRBD2 TRBV14 - TRBJ2-5 16
CATTERSTGEAFF TGTGCCACCACCGAGCGGTCGACAGGTGAAGCTTTCTTT - TRBV28 few TRBJ1-1 13
CASSLDRAYEQYF TGCGCCAGCAGCTTGGACCGAGCCTACGAGCAGTACTTC - TRBV5-1 - TRBJ2-7 13